This TCR beta chain originates from a study of T cell changes during pregnancy in multiple sclerosis. Data came from immunoSEQ multiplex PCR; TCRdb stores just in-frame clones and leaves some out. The table lists 55,000 to 70,000 clones, roughly nine tenths of them singletons, with 2% to 3% in the top ten. CDR3 length: 13 residues. Germline V CDR1 and CDR2: KGHSH, LQKENI. Details on this clone: The junction differs from germline at one of its ends, possibly a read error.

This sequence was found in a female donor with multiple sclerosis, enrolled in a pregnancy study. The source was peripheral blood, collected in the first trimester of pregnancy. The V gene is TRBV18, the J gene TRBJ2-7; 11 bases align to TRBD2. CDR3 sequence: CASSLGTSGSSHF. The CDR3 DNA follows: TGTGCCAGCTCACTAGGGACTAGCGGATCCTCTCACTTC.